This T cell receptor beta chain came from a study of blood T cell repertoires in COVID-19. Study at large: The United States, Italy and Spain provided the acute and convalescent COVID-19 samples. Sources were T cells, B-cell-depleted T cells, or PBMCs; the material itself was cDNA or gDNA.

In the study's own analysis: By means of reference gene primer amplification, nucleated cell counts were estimated. Sequencing used immunoSEQ multiplex PCR; TCRdb keeps in-frame clones, though not all of them. V, J and clone size were drawn from that table, and D and trimming were deduced from the DNA. The data hold about 400,000 clones, with roughly 86% observed a single time. Enrollees, roughly 18 to 90 years old, lived in around 23 US areas. The V and J ends lost 0 bases and 6 bases respectively, with 11 bases between them. Per the germline V gene, CDR1 is SQVTM and CDR2 is ANQGSEA. This CDR3 has 13 residues.

Sequencing was done on a sample of PBMCs or T cells enriched from blood (not recorded which). This clonotype was sampled from a middle-aged woman with acute COVID-19. The rearrangement uses TRBV29-1 and TRBJ1-2; D not resolved. The CDR3 DNA sequence: TGCAGCGTTGAAGATCCGGGTCTACATGGCTACACCTTC. This encodes CSVEDPGLHGYTF. Full variable domain (outside the CDR3, taken from reference TRBV29-1 and TRBJ1-2): SAVISQKPSRDICQRGTSLTIQCQVDSQVTMMFWYRQQPGQSLTLIATANQGSEATYESGFVIDKFPISRPNLTFSTLTVSNMSPEDSSIYLCSVEDPGLHGYTFGSGTRLTVV.